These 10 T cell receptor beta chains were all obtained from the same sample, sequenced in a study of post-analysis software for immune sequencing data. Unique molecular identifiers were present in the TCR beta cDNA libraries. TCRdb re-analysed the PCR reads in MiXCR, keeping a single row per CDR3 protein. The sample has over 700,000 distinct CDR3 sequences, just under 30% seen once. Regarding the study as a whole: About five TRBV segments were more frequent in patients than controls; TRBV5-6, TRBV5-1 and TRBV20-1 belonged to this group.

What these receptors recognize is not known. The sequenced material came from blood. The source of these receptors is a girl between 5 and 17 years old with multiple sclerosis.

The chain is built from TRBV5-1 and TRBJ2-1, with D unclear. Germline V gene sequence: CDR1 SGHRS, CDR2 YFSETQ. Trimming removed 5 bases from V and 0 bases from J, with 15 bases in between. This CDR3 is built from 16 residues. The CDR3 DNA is TGCGCCAGCAGACCTCAGGCTTTAAGCTCCTACAATGAGCAGTTCTTC. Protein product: CASRPQALSSYNEQFF.

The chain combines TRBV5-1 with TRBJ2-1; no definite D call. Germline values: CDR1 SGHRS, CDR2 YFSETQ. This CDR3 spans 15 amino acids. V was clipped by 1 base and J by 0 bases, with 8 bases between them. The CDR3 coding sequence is TGCGCCAGCAGCTTGTCCACTGTCTCCTACAATGAGCAGTTCTTC. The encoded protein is CASSLSTVSYNEQFF.

As DNA, the CDR3 is TGCAGTGCTCCATTACTAGCGGGAAGATACGAGCAGTACTTC. It codes for CSAPLLAGRYEQYF. The chain uses TRBV20-1 and TRBJ2-7, with 10 bases that match TRBD2. V lost 5 bases to trimming and J lost 4 bases; unmatched junction nucleotides: 8. The germline CDR1 and CDR2 sequences are DFQATT and SNEGSKA (reference sequence). The CDR3 is 14 residues long.

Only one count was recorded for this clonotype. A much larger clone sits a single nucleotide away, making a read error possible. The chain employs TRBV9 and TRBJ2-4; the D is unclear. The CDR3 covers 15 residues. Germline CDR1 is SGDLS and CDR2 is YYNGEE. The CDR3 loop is CASSVAPTVTNIEYF. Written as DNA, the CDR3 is TGTGCCAGCAGCGTAGCCCCCACGGTAACGAACATTGAGTACTTC. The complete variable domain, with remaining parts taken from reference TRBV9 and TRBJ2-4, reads DSGVTQTPKHLITATGQRVTLRCSPRSGDLSVYWYQQSLDQGLQFLIQYYNGEERAKGNILERFSAQQFPDLHSELNLSSLELGDSALYFCASSVAPTVTNIEYFGAGTRLSVL.

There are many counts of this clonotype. The CDR3 spells CASSPPEETQYF. CDR3 nucleotides: TGTGCCAGCAGTCCCCCGGAAGAGACCCAGTACTTC. The chain recombines TRBV28 with TRBJ2-5; D gene ambiguous. Germline assignment: CDR1 MDHEN and CDR2 SYDVKM. There are 12 residues in the CDR3. V shed 5 bases and J shed 3 bases, with 7 bases lying between them.

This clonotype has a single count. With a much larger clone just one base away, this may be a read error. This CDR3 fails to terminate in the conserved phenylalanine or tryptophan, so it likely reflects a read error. CDR3 protein: CASSSRVAPTDNEQFL. In nucleotides, the CDR3 is TGTGCCAGCAGCTCCAGGGTAGCCCCCACCGACAATGAGCAGTTCTTA. V and J are TRBV9 and TRBJ2-1; weak D call: TRBD1 (5 bases). V shed 4 bases and J shed 5 bases, with 19 bases lying between them. The germline CDR1 and CDR2 sequences are SGDLS and YYNGEE. This CDR3 region has 16 residues.

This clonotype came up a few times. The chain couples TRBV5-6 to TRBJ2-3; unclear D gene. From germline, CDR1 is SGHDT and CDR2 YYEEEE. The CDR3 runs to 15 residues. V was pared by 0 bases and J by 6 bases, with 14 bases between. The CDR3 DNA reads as TGTGCCAGCAGCTTGGGTGGTCCAAGCAGGGATACGCAGTATTTT. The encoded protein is CASSLGGPSRDTQYF.

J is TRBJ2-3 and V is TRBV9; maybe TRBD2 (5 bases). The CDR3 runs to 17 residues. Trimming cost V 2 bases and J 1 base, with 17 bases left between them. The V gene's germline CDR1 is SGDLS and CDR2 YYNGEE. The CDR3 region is CASSVLSSSAGTDTQYF. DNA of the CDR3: TGTGCCAGCAGCGTCCTCTCAAGTAGCGCGGGCACAGATACGCAGTATTTT. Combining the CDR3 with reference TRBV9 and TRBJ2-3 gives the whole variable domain DSGVTQTPKHLITATGQRVTLRCSPRSGDLSVYWYQQSLDQGLQFLIQYYNGEERAKGNILERFSAQQFPDLHSELNLSSLELGDSALYFCASSVLSSSAGTDTQYFGPGTRLTVL.

The CDR3 sequence: CAITSDYAADTQYF. DNA of the CDR3: TGTGCCATCACTTCGGATTACGCCGCAGATACGCAGTATTTT. V usage is TRBV10-3 and J usage is TRBJ2-3; no firm D call. The CDR3 spans 14 residues. V gave up 7 bases and J gave up 4 bases, with 15 bases separating them. Germline values: CDR1 ENHRY, CDR2 SYGVKD.

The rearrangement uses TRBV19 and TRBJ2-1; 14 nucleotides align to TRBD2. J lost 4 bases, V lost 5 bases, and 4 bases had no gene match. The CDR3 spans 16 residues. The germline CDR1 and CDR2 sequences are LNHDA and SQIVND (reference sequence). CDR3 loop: CASSRLAGGKYNEQFF. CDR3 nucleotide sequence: TGTGCCAGTAGTCGACTAGCGGGGGGGAAATACAATGAGCAGTTCTTC.